The clone carrying this TCR beta chain was recorded many times. What it recognizes is unknown. The authors built TCR beta libraries using iRepertoire HTBI primers and Arm-PCR of CDR3 regions. MiXCR, run by TCRdb on the multiplex PCR reads, gives a single entry per CDR3 protein. Of 450,000 to 600,000 distinct CDR3 sequences detected, about 17% appear once; the ten largest clones hold 12%. This entry comes from a study of regulatory T cells in long-lasting Graves disease. The study, taken as a whole, reports: The work looked only at peripheral blood and did not look at thyroid tissue.

Specified time point: newly diagnosed GD, antithyroid drugs for less than 3 months. Extracted RNA from PBMCs served as the source of the TCR library. This CDR3 comprises 14 residues. Trimming took off 4 bases at V and 3 bases at J, with 12 bases between the two ends. Germline V gene lookup returns CDR1 LGHDT and CDR2 YNNKEL (reference sequence). Separately, the same data were catalogued under a study of T cells in Graves' hyperthyroidism and ophthalmopathy. This second report adds: Graves' hyperthyroidism was deemed stable absent ophthalmopathy progression within 18 months. The study used the HTBI primer set for a first-round RT-PCR of the TCR CDR3. A 13 V-J signature model discriminated ophthalmopathy versus stable hyperthyroidism.

The gene calls are TRBV3-1 and TRBJ1-1, with D possibly being TRBD1 (6 bases). The sample was peripheral blood mononuclear cells (PBMCs), taken at new diagnosis, from a patient treated with antithyroid drugs. The source of this sequence is a man between 35 and 55 years old with Graves disease. CDR3 sequence: CASSPRGLDTEAFF. CDR3 DNA sequence: TGTGCCAGCAGCCCTAGGGGGTTGGACACTGAAGCTTTCTTT.